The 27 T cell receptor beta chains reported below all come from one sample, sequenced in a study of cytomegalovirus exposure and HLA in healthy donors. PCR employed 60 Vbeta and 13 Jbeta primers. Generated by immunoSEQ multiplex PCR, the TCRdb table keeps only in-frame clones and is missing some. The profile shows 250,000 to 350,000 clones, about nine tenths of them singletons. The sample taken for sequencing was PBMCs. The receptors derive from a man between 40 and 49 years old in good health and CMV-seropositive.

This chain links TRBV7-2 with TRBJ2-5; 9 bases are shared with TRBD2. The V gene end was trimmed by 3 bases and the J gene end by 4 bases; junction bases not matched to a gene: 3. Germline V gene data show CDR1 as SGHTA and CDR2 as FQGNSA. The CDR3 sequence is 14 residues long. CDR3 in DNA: TGTGCCAGCAGCTTGGCGGGAGGGCGAGAGACCCAGTACTTC. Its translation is CASSLAGGRETQYF.

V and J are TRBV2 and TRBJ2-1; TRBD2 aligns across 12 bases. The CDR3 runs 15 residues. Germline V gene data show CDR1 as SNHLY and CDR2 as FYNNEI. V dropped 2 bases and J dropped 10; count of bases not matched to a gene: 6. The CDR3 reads CASSEWTSGIGEQFF. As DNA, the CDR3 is TGTGCCAGCAGTGAATGGACTAGCGGGATCGGGGAGCAGTTCTTC.

The chain's CDR3 is CASSHPGLEETQYF. The CDR3, as DNA: TGTGCCAGCTCACATCCGGGACTAGAGGAGACCCAGTACTTC. This sequence joins TRBV18 and TRBJ2-5; 8 bases align to TRBD2. The CDR3 is made up of 14 amino acids. Germline CDR1 reads KGHSH; CDR2 reads LQKENI. V lost 4 bases to trimming and J lost 5 bases; unmatched junction nucleotides: 6.

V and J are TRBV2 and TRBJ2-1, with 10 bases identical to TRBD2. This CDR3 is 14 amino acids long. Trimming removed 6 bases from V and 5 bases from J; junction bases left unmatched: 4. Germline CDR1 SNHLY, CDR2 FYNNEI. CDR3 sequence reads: CASSLAGVNNEQFF. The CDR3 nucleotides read TGTGCCAGCAGCCTAGCGGGAGTAAACAATGAGCAGTTCTTC. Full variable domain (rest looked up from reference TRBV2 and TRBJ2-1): EPEVTQTPSHQVTQMGQEVILRCVPISNHLYFYWYRQILGQKVEFLVSFYNNEISEKSEIFDDQFSVERPDGSNFTLKIRSTKLEDSAMYFCASSLAGVNNEQFFGPGTRLTVL.

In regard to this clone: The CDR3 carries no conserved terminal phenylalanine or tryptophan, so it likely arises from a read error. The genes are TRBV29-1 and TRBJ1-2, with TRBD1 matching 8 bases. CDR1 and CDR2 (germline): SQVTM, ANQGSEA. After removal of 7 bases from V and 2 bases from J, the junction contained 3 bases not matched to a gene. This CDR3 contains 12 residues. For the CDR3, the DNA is TGCAGCGCAGGGGGCGCAAACTATGGCTACACCCTC. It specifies CSAGGANYGYTL.

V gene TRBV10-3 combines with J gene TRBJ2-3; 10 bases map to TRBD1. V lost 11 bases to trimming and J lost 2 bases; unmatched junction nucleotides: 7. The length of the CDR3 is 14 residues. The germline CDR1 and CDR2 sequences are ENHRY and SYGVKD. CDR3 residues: CASRDRGPTDTQYF. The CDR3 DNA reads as TGTGCCTCCCGGGACAGGGGCCCCACAGATACGCAGTATTTT.

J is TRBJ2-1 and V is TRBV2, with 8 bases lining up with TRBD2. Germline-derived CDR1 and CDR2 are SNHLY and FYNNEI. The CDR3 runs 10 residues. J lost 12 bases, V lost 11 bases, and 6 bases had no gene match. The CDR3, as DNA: TGTGCCGATAAACGGGGGGGGCAGTTCTTC. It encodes CADKRGGQFF.

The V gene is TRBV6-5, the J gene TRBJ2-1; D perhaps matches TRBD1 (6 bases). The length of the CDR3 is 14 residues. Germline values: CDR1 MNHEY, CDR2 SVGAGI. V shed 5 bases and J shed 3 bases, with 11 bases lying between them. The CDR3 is CASSQGGDYNEQFF. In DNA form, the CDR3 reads TGTGCCAGCAGTCAAGGGGGAGACTACAATGAGCAGTTCTTC.

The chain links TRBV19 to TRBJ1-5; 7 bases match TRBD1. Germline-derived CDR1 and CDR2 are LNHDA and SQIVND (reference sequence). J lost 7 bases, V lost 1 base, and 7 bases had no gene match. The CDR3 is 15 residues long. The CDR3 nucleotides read TGTGCCAGTAGTATAGGGCAGGGGGGTGACCAGCCCCAGCATTTT. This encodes CASSIGQGGDQPQHF.

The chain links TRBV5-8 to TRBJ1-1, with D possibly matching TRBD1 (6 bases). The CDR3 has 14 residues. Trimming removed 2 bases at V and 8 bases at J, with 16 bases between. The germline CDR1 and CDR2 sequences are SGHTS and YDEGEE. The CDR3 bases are TGTGCCAGCAGCTTCCCTACGGCCGGACAGGAAGCTTTCTTT. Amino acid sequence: CASSFPTAGQEAFF.

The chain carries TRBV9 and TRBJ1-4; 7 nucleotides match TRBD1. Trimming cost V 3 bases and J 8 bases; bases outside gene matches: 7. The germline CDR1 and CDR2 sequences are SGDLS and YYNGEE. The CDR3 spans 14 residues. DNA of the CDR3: TGTGCCAGCAGCGGGGGACAGTCGAGCGAAAAACTGTTTTTT. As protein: CASSGGQSSEKLFF.

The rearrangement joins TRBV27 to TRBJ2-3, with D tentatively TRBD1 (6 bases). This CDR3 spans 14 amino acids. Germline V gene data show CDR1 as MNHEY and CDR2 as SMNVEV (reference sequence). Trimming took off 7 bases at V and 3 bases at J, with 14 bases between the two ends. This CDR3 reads CASTLGQTTDTQYF. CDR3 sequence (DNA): TGTGCCAGCACACTAGGACAGACTACAGATACGCAGTATTTT.

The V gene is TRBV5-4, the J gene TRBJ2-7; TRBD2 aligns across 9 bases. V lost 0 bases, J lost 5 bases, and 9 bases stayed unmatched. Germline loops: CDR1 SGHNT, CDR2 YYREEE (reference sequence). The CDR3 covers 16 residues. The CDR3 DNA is TGTGCCAGCAGCTTGGGCCTAGCGGGGAGAGGTAACGAGCAGTACTTC. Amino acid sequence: CASSLGLAGRGNEQYF.

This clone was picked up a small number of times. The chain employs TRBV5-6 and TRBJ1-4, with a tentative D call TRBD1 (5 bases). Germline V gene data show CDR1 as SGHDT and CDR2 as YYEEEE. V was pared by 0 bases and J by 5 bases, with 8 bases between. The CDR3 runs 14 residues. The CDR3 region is CASSLAGLNEKLFF. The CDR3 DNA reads TGTGCCAGCAGCTTGGCGGGACTGAATGAAAAACTGTTTTTT.

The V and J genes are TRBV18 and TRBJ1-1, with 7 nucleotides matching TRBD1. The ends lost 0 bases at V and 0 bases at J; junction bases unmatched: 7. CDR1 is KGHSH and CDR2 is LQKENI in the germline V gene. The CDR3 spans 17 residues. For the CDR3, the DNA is TGTGCCAGCTCACCACCGGGACAGCCATCAGTGAACACTGAAGCTTTCTTT. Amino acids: CASSPPGQPSVNTEAFF.

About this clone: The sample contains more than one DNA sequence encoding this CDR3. CDR3 coding DNA: TGCGCCAGCAGCCTAGCGGGAGGCTCCTACGAGCAGTACTTC. Translated: CASSLAGGSYEQYF. The chain carries TRBV5-1 and TRBJ2-7, with 11 bases aligning to TRBD2. The CDR3 runs 14 residues. Unmatched junction bases numbered 0, after V lost 4 bases and J lost 0 bases. Germline-derived CDR1 and CDR2 are SGHRS and YFSETQ.

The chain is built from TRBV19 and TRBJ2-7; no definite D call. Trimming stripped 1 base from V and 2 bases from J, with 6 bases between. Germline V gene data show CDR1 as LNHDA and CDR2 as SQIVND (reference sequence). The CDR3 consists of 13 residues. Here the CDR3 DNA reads TGTGCCAGTAGTATAGCAGTTCCCTACGAGCAGTACTTC. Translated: CASSIAVPYEQYF.

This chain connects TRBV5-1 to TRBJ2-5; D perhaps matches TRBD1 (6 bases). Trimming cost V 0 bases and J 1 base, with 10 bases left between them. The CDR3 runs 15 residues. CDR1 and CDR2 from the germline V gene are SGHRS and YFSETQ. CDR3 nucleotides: TGCGCCAGCAGCTTGGGCACAGGGACCCAAGAGACCCAGTACTTC. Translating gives CASSLGTGTQETQYF.

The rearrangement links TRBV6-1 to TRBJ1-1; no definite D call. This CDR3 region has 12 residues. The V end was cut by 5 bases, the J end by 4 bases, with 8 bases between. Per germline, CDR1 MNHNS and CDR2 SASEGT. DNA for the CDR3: TGTGCCAGCAGTCCTGTATTCACTGAAGCTTTCTTT. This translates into CASSPVFTEAFF.

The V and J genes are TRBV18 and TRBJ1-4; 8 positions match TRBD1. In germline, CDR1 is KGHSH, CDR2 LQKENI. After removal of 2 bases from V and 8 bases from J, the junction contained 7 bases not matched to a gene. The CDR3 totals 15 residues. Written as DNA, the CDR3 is TGTGCCAGCTCACCAGGACAGGGAATCGCCGAAAAACTGTTTTTT. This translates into CASSPGQGIAEKLFF.

CDR3 DNA: TGTGCCAGCTCACCATGGAGCCAGGGTGGTGAAAAACTGTTTTTT. Residues: CASSPWSQGGEKLFF. The rearrangement uses TRBV18 and TRBJ1-4, with a weak D call TRBD1 (5 bases). Germline values: CDR1 KGHSH, CDR2 LQKENI. The germline V and J ends were trimmed by 2 bases and 7 bases, with 14 bases remaining between them. The CDR3 has 15 amino acids.

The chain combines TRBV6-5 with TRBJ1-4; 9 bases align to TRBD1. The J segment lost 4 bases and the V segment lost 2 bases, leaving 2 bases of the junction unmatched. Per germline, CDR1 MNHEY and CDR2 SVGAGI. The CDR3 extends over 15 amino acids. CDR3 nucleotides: TGTGCCAGCAGTTACCGGACAGGGGTTAATGAAAAACTGTTTTTT. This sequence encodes CASSYRTGVNEKLFF.

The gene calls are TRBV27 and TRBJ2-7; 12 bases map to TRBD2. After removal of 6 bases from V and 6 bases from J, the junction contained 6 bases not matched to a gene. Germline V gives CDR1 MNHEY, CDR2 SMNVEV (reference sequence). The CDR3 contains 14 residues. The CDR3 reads CASRPGLAGPEQYF. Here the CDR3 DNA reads TGTGCCAGCAGGCCAGGACTAGCGGGGCCCGAGCAGTACTTC.

The CDR3 loop is CASSLGDGSYEQYF. As DNA, the CDR3 is TGTGCCAGCAGTTTGGGAGACGGTTCCTACGAGCAGTACTTC. The chain joins TRBV28 to TRBJ2-7, with D perhaps matching TRBD2 (5 bases). Trimming stripped 3 bases from V and 1 base from J, with 10 bases between. This CDR3 has 14 residues. Germline V CDR1 and CDR2: MDHEN, SYDVKM.

The CDR3 DNA reads TGTGCCAGCAGTGATGGCAGGACTTACAATGAGCAGTTCTTC. Its translation: CASSDGRTYNEQFF. V is TRBV6-1 and J is TRBJ2-1; weak D call: TRBD2 (5 bases). This CDR3 region has 14 residues. Germline CDR1 and CDR2: MNHNS and SASEGT. Trimming removed 3 bases at V and 4 bases at J, with 10 bases between.

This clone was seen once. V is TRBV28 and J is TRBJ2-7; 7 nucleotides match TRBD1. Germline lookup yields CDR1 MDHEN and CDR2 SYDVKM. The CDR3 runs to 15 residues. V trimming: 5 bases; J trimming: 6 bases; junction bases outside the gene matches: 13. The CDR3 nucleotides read TGTGCCAGCAGTGAGCCCGGGACAGAGAACAGCGAGCAGTACTTC. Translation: CASSEPGTENSEQYF.

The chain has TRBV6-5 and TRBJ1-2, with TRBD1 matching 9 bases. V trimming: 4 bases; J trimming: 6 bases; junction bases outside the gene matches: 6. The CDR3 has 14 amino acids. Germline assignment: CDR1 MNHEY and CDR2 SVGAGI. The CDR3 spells CASSSLRTGDGYTF. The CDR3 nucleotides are TGTGCCAGCAGTTCTCTCCGGACAGGGGATGGCTACACCTTC.